This entry lists 25 T cell receptor beta chains sequenced from one sample in a study of T cells in Graves' hyperthyroidism and ophthalmopathy. There were TCR beta CDR3 regions amplified from RNA transcripts. A set of HTBI primers served as the primers for a first-round RT-PCR of the TCR CDR3. TCRdb processed the multiplex PCR reads anew with MiXCR; each CDR3 protein has one entry. Counted here are about 350,000 distinct CDR3 sequences, around 15% occurring once; the ten biggest clones make up roughly 35%. The sample taken for sequencing was blood. These receptors came from a woman aged 35 to 49 with Graves' ophthalmopathy.

The chain is built from TRBV5-8 and TRBJ2-2, with D possibly TRBD1 on 6 matching bases. V was pared by 0 bases and J by 6 bases, with 12 bases between. The CDR3 runs 15 residues. The germline V gene has CDR1 SGHTS and CDR2 YDEGEE. CDR3 nucleotide sequence: TGTGCCAGCAGCTTGGAGAACAGGGTGCCCGGGGAGCTGTTTTTT. Its translation: CASSLENRVPGELFF.

This clonotype was observed at least ten times. J is TRBJ2-1 and V is TRBV3-1, with a weak D call TRBD2 (5 bases). The CDR3 runs to 15 residues. The germline CDR1 and CDR2 sequences are LGHDT and YNNKEL (reference sequence). V lost 1 base and J 0 bases, leaving 7 bases between the germline ends. This CDR3 is CASSQGGSSYNEQFF. CDR3 DNA sequence: TGTGCCAGCAGCCAAGGAGGGAGCTCCTACAATGAGCAGTTCTTC.

J is TRBJ2-3 and V is TRBV18; D remains unclear. The CDR3 has 13 amino acids. Germline lookup yields CDR1 KGHSH and CDR2 LQKENI. Between the trimmed V and J ends, which lost 1 base and 2 bases, there was a span of 4 bases. Here the CDR3 reads CASSPQATDTQYF. The CDR3 DNA reads TGTGCCAGCTCACCACAGGCCACAGATACGCAGTATTTT.

J is TRBJ1-4 and V is TRBV30; D may be TRBD1 (5 bases). Germline V gene data show CDR1 as GTSNPN and CDR2 as SVGIG (reference sequence). This CDR3 is built from 10 residues. Deletions cut 5 bases from V and 7 bases from J, with 5 bases between. The CDR3 loop is CAWGGEKLFF. The CDR3 DNA sequence: TGTGCCTGGGGGGGTGAAAAACTGTTTTTT.

This clonotype has ten or more counts. The V call is TRBV28, the J call TRBJ1-2; unclear D gene. There are 13 residues in the CDR3. The germline V and J ends were trimmed by 10 bases and 4 bases, with 16 bases remaining between them. The germline CDR1 and CDR2 sequences are MDHEN and SYDVKM. Here the CDR3 reads CAIRSGSVYGYTF. CDR3 DNA sequence: TGTGCCATCCGGTCGGGGTCTGTCTATGGCTACACCTTC.

This clonotype showed up just a few times. The chain couples TRBV19 to TRBJ1-5; D remains ambiguous. Between the trimmed V and J ends, which lost 2 bases and 7 bases, there was a span of 9 bases. Germline V gene sequence: CDR1 LNHDA, CDR2 SQIVND (reference sequence). The CDR3 is 13 amino acids. CDR3 sequence (DNA): TGTGCCAGTAGTATATTGGGTTGGCAGCCCCAGCATTTT. This encodes CASSILGWQPQHF. The variable domain in full, with the rest retrieved from reference TRBV19 and TRBJ1-5, is DGGITQSPKYLFRKEGQNVTLSCEQNLNHDAMYWYRQDPGQGLRLIYYSQIVNDFQKGDIAEGYSVSREKKESFPLTVTSAQKNPTAFYLCASSILGWQPQHFGDGTRLSIL.

The J gene is TRBJ2-1, the V gene TRBV6-1, with D possibly being TRBD2 (5 bases). The CDR3 totals 14 residues. CDR1 and CDR2 (germline): MNHNS, SASEGT. With 6 bases removed from V and 3 bases from J, the gap between germline ends came to 12 bases. The CDR3 here is CASSRGFIYNEQFF. The CDR3 DNA is TGTGCCAGCAGCCGAGGGTTCATCTACAATGAGCAGTTCTTC.

The V call is TRBV27, the J call TRBJ1-3, with 9 bases lining up with TRBD1. V was clipped by 5 bases and J by 0 bases; unmatched bases: 8. CDR1 and CDR2 (germline): MNHEY, SMNVEV (reference sequence). The CDR3 sequence is 17 residues long. The CDR3 reads CASSPWTGALSGNTIYF. CDR3 in DNA: TGTGCCAGCAGTCCCTGGACAGGGGCCCTCTCTGGAAACACCATATATTTT.

This clonotype was detected ten times or more. The chain has TRBV2 and TRBJ2-7, with TRBD2 identical over 11 bases. V shed 1 base, J shed 1 base, and the junction held 0 bases outside the gene matches. The germline V gene has CDR1 SNHLY and CDR2 FYNNEI. CDR3 size: 15 residues. CDR3 sequence: CASSEGLAGSYEQYF. DNA of the CDR3: TGTGCCAGCAGTGAAGGACTAGCGGGATCCTACGAGCAGTACTTC.

This clonotype was found many times. The chain carries TRBV6-1 and TRBJ1-2; D unresolved. This CDR3 region has 12 residues. V dropped 11 bases and J dropped 0 bases, with 10 bases sitting between them. Per the germline V gene, CDR1 is MNHNS and CDR2 is SASEGT. CDR3 bases: TGTGCCTGCTTAAGGACTAACTATGGCTACACCTTC. The encoded protein is CACLRTNYGYTF.

Only a few counts were recorded for this clonotype. The CDR3 coding sequence is TGTGCCAGCAGCTTAGTCCGGGACGAAGCTTTCTTT. Translation gives CASSLVRDEAFF. This rearrangement joins TRBV13 to TRBJ1-1, with D perhaps TRBD1 (5 bases). V was pared by 1 base and J by 8 bases, with 8 bases between. Germline values: CDR1 PRHDT, CDR2 FYEKMQ (reference sequence). There are 12 residues in the CDR3.

This clonotype has only a few counts. This chain joins TRBV20-1 and TRBJ1-6; no clear D gene. The germline V gene has CDR1 DFQATT and CDR2 SNEGSKA (reference sequence). Deletions cut 6 bases from V and 11 bases from J, with 17 bases between. This CDR3 spans 13 amino acids. The CDR3 bases are TGCAGTGCCCCAGGACCTCATTTAACACCCCTCCACTTT. Protein product: CSAPGPHLTPLHF.

The genes are TRBV14 and TRBJ2-7; 8 positions match TRBD1. The CDR3 is made up of 15 amino acids. V lost 1 base and J lost 4; bases outside the gene matches: 6. Germline loops: CDR1 SGHDN, CDR2 FVKESK. The CDR3 DNA is TGTGCCAGCAGCCAAGGCCACAGGGGGGTGTACGAGCAGTACTTC. It encodes CASSQGHRGVYEQYF.

This chain joins TRBV12-3 or TRBV12-4 and TRBJ2-4, with TRBD2 as a possible D gene (7 bases). Deletions cut 5 bases from V and 1 base from J, with 12 bases between. This CDR3 spans 15 amino acids. The CDR3 coding sequence is TGTGCCAGCAGTCCGGGGGGCTGGGCCAAAAACATTCAGTACTTC. As protein: CASSPGGWAKNIQYF.

The sample holds a few counts of this clonotype. The V gene is TRBV6-2 or TRBV6-3, the J gene TRBJ2-7, with TRBD2 identical over 7 bases. Germline trimming cut 8 bases from V and 2 bases from J; bases unmatched to any gene: 12. This CDR3 has 15 amino acids. Germline lookup yields CDR1 MNHEY and CDR2 SVGEGT. CDR3 sequence reads: CASQRVAGQTYEQYF. The DNA for the CDR3 is TGTGCCAGCCAAAGAGTAGCGGGCCAAACCTACGAGCAGTACTTC.

This clonotype was counted only a few times. This chain joins TRBV19 and TRBJ1-3, with 8 bases that match TRBD1. Looked up from germline, CDR1 is LNHDA and CDR2 is SQIVND (reference sequence). The CDR3 is 15 residues long. V trimming: 8 bases; J trimming: 0 bases; junction bases outside the gene matches: 6. The CDR3: CASRDRPLSGNTIYF. The CDR3 DNA follows: TGTGCCAGTCGGGACAGGCCTCTCTCTGGAAACACCATATATTTT.

The V and J genes are TRBV5-5 and TRBJ2-6; D is unresolved. Deletions cut 5 bases from V and 1 base from J, with 10 bases between. The CDR3 totals 15 residues. In germline, CDR1 is SGHKS, CDR2 YYEKEE (reference sequence). The CDR3: CASRVYDSGANVLTF. The CDR3 bases are TGTGCCAGCAGGGTTTACGATTCTGGGGCCAACGTCCTGACTTTC. The full variable domain, with the rest looked up from reference TRBV5-5 and TRBJ2-6, is DAGVTQSPTHLIKTRGQQVTLRCSPISGHKSVSWYQQVLGQGPQFIFQYYEKEERGRGNFPDRFSARQFPNYSSELNVNALLLGDSALYLCASRVYDSGANVLTFGAGSRLTVL.

With respect to this clonotype: This may arise from a read error, as a much more abundant clone is one base away. The V call is TRBV27, the J call TRBJ2-7; D is ambiguous. Germline V gene sequence: CDR1 MNHEY, CDR2 SMNVEV (reference sequence). CDR3 length: 13 amino acids. Written as DNA, the CDR3 is TGTGCCAGAAGTTCCGGTACTTCCTACGAGCAGTACTTC. Amino acids: CARSSGTSYEQYF.

This clonotype was seen ten or more times. In DNA, the CDR3 is TGTGCCAGCAGCCGGGGGGTGGGGAACACTGAAGCTTTCTTT. It codes for CASSRGVGNTEAFF. This rearrangement joins TRBV7-8 to TRBJ1-1, with a weak D call TRBD1 (5 bases). V was shortened by 5 bases and J by 1 base, with 11 bases between the two germline ends. CDR3 length: 14 residues. Germline lookup yields CDR1 SGHVS and CDR2 FQNEAQ. Using reference TRBV7-8 and TRBJ1-1 for the parts outside the CDR3, the full variable domain is GAGVSQSPRYKVAKRGQDVALRCDPISGHVSLFWYQQALGQGPEFLTYFQNEAQLDKSGLPSDRFFAERPEGSVSTLKIQRTQQEDSAVYLCASSRGVGNTEAFFGQGTRLTVV.

The table lists this clonotype with many counts. This rearrangement joins TRBV11-3 to TRBJ2-1, with D unresolved. CDR3 size: 15 residues. Trimming took off 5 bases at V and 3 bases at J, with 14 bases between the two ends. Germline CDR1 is SGHNT and CDR2 is YENEEA. CDR3 loop: CASSPHGPNYNEQFF. In nucleotides, the CDR3 is TGTGCCAGCAGCCCACACGGCCCAAACTACAATGAGCAGTTCTTC.

This clonotype has ten or more counts. This chain joins TRBV28 and TRBJ1-5; D remains unclear. V was clipped by 1 base and J by 0 bases, with 16 bases between them. CDR1 is MDHEN, CDR2 SYDVKM, per germline. This CDR3 spans 18 amino acids. CDR3 DNA: TGTGCCAGCAGTTTATCTGGACGGAGAATTTATAGCAATCAGCCCCAGCATTTT. This codes for CASSLSGRRIYSNQPQHF.

This clonotype was found many times. The J gene is TRBJ2-7, the V gene TRBV20-1, with 8 positions matching TRBD2. J was trimmed by 6 bases and V by 7 bases; bases with no gene match: 20. Germline V CDR1 and CDR2: DFQATT, SNEGSKA (reference sequence). CDR3 length equals 16 residues. CDR3: CSVSVLTSAFPGEQYF. CDR3 bases: TGCAGTGTCAGTGTCCTGACTAGCGCCTTCCCTGGCGAGCAGTACTTC.

This clonotype came up many times. The genes are TRBV29-1 and TRBJ2-3, with 7 bases lining up with TRBD1. The CDR3 sequence is 13 residues long. The trim removed 5 bases at V and 5 bases at J, leaving 7 bases unmatched. CDR1 is SQVTM, CDR2 ANQGSEA, per germline. Here the CDR3 reads CSVSAGGVDTQYF. DNA for the CDR3: TGCAGCGTTAGCGCAGGGGGAGTAGATACGCAGTATTTT.

The chain employs TRBV6-1 and TRBJ2-1, with D perhaps matching TRBD1 or TRBD2 (5 bases each). The CDR3 totals 16 residues. Trimming took off 10 bases at V and 0 bases at J, with 19 bases between the two ends. Germline CDR1 and CDR2: MNHNS and SASEGT. The CDR3 region has the DNA TGTGCCACCCTCCCCTCTTGGGGGAGCTCCTACAATGAGCAGTTCTTC. Translation gives CATLPSWGSSYNEQFF.

Remarks on this clonotype: A much larger clone differs by one base, so this may be a read error. V gene TRBV6-5 combines with J gene TRBJ1-1, with D maybe TRBD1 (5 bases). Trimming left V 1 base short and J 4 bases short, with 13 bases between. CDR1 is MNHEY and CDR2 is SVGAGI in the germline V gene. The CDR3 covers 15 residues. CDR3 residues: CASSYLISGGTEAFF. In nucleotides, the CDR3 is TGTGCCAGCAGTTACTTGATCTCGGGGGGCACTGAAGCTTTCTTT.